The 2 T cell receptor beta chains below all came from one sample that was sequenced in a study of cytotoxic CD8 clonotypes in ibrutinib-treated CLL. The data were produced by immunoSEQ multiplex PCR, yet TCRdb's version contains in-frame clones alone and is incomplete. In the table there are tens of thousands of clones, 50% to 70% of which are singletons. The input for sequencing was PBMCs, taken at disease progression, from a patient treated with ibrutinib. These receptors originate from a human donor with chronic lymphocytic leukemia.

The chain carries TRBV6-5 and TRBJ1-2; tentatively, D is TRBD1 (5 bases). The ends were cut back, 0 bases at V and 2 bases at J, with 13 bases in the middle. This CDR3 contains 16 residues. The germline CDR1 and CDR2 sequences are MNHEY and SVGAGI. CDR3: CASSYSLAAGNYGYTF. The CDR3 bases are TGTGCCAGCAGTTACTCGCTTGCCGCAGGGAACTATGGCTACACCTTC.

V is TRBV10-3 and J is TRBJ2-7; TRBD2 aligns across 12 bases. The germline CDR1 and CDR2 sequences are ENHRY and SYGVKD. Trimming at V came to 6 bases and at J to 3 bases, leaving 3 bases not matched to a gene. This CDR3 has 14 amino acids. CDR3: CAIRTSGSSYEQYF. CDR3 DNA sequence: TGTGCCATCAGGACTAGCGGGAGCAGCTACGAGCAGTACTTC.